The next 10 T cell receptor beta chains were all read from a single sample in a study of radiotherapy plus CTLA-4 blockade in lung cancer. This table comes from immunoSEQ multiplex PCR, and its TCRdb copy is limited to in-frame clones, with some not included. Of roughly 100,000 clones detected, roughly four fifths appear once; the ten largest clones hold around 3.5%. The sample in question was peripheral blood, obtained from a patient treated with radiotherapy plus ipilimumab. Source of these receptors: a human donor with non-small cell lung cancer who had a partial response to radiotherapy plus ipilimumab.

The chain has TRBV5-1 and TRBJ1-4; D is ambiguous. The V end lost 4 bases, the J end lost 3 bases, and 13 bases lay between the germline ends. The CDR3 consists of 15 residues. Germline V lookup: CDR1 SGHRS, CDR2 YFSETQ. The CDR3, as DNA: TGCGCCAGCAGCCCGAGTCCCGGAGCTAATGAAAAACTGTTTTTT. This encodes CASSPSPGANEKLFF. The full variable domain, rest sourced from reference TRBV5-1 and TRBJ1-4, is KAGVTQTPRYLIKTRGQQVTLSCSPISGHRSVSWYQQTPGQGLQFLFEYFSETQRNKGNFPGRFSGRQFSNSRSEMNVSTLELGDSALYLCASSPSPGANEKLFFGSGTQLSVL.

The chain employs TRBV25-1 and TRBJ1-1; 12 nucleotides match TRBD1. The CDR3 is 16 amino acids. Germline CDR1 is MGHDK and CDR2 is SYGVNS. The ends lost 5 bases at V and 3 bases at J; junction bases unmatched: 7. The CDR3 DNA reads TGTGCCAGCAGTTCCGGGACAGGGGGCCGGTACACTGAAGCTTTCTTT. Amino acid sequence: CASSSGTGGRYTEAFF.

The chain is built from TRBV19 and TRBJ1-4; D unresolved. The V gene's germline CDR1 is LNHDA and CDR2 SQIVND (reference sequence). The CDR3 is made up of 14 amino acids. Trimming cost V 5 bases and J 4 bases, with 11 bases left between them. The DNA for the CDR3 is TGTGCCAGTAGTTATGGCGGCAGTAATGAAAAACTGTTTTTT. Protein: CASSYGGSNEKLFF.

The CDR3: CASGLIDRAGTGELFF. The CDR3 DNA sequence: TGTGCTAGTGGCCTAATCGACAGGGCGGGGACCGGGGAGCTGTTTTTT. This chain uses TRBV12-5 with TRBJ2-2; D may be TRBD1 (7 bases). Germline CDR1 reads LGHNT; CDR2 reads FRNRAP. The CDR3 is 16 amino acids. V was shortened by 6 bases and J by 5 bases, with 19 bases between the two germline ends.

About this clone itself: A read error may produce the germline difference seen at one junction end. The J gene is TRBJ2-1, the V gene TRBV7-6; 8 bases match TRBD2. The CDR3 totals 15 residues. Per germline, CDR1 SGHVS and CDR2 FNYEAQ. The CDR3 reads CASSLVSRGDNEQFF. As DNA, the CDR3 is TGTGCCAGCAGCTTAGTATCGCGGGGGGACAACGAGCAGTTCTTC.

This clone was seen a handful of times. The rearrangement links TRBV6-5 to TRBJ2-1; D unresolved. Germline values: CDR1 MNHEY, CDR2 SVGAGI. CDR3 length equals 14 residues. V was shortened by 6 bases and J by 2 bases, with 11 bases between the two germline ends. This CDR3 reads CASSSIGPYNEQFF. The CDR3 DNA reads TGTGCCAGCAGCTCCATCGGTCCCTACAATGAGCAGTTCTTC.

This chain uses TRBV19 with TRBJ2-1; 8 nucleotides agree with TRBD2. V shed 4 bases and J 6 bases; nucleotides not matched to a gene: 5. The CDR3 consists of 14 residues. The germline CDR1 and CDR2 sequences are LNHDA and SQIVND (reference sequence). The CDR3 bases are TGTGCCAGTAGTAAAAGCGGGAGTATCAATGAGCAGTTCTTC. This codes for CASSKSGSINEQFF. Filled out from reference TRBV19 and TRBJ2-1, the complete variable domain reads DGGITQSPKYLFRKEGQNVTLSCEQNLNHDAMYWYRQDPGQGLRLIYYSQIVNDFQKGDIAEGYSVSREKKESFPLTVTSAQKNPTAFYLCASSKSGSINEQFFGPGTRLTVL.

CDR3 DNA: TGCGCCAGCAGCTTGGCCCATGGGGTAGGAGGTACTGAAGCTTTCTTT. It codes for CASSLAHGVGGTEAFF. The rearrangement uses TRBV5-1 and TRBJ1-1; D is uncertain. Germline lookup yields CDR1 SGHRS and CDR2 YFSETQ. The V gene lost 0 bases and the J gene lost 5 bases, with 17 bases spanning the gap. There are 16 residues in the CDR3.

The chain carries TRBV27 and TRBJ2-7, with 8 positions matching TRBD1. Germline trimming cut 5 bases from V and 3 bases from J; bases unmatched to any gene: 21. Germline CDR1 MNHEY, CDR2 SMNVEV (reference sequence). The CDR3 spans 19 residues. Written as DNA, the CDR3 is TGTGCCAGCAGTCCGTACAGACAGGGGCTCTCGGTCTCGGTCTACGAGCAGTACTTC. Protein sequence: CASSPYRQGLSVSVYEQYF.

The chain carries TRBV7-2 and TRBJ2-5, with a possible D match to TRBD2 (5 bases). V gave up 1 base and J gave up 5 bases, with 11 bases separating them. The germline V gene has CDR1 SGHTA and CDR2 FQGNSA. The CDR3 has 14 residues. The CDR3 reads CASSLGGSEETQYF. In DNA form, the CDR3 reads TGTGCCAGCAGCTTAGGGGGTAGCGAGGAGACCCAGTACTTC.